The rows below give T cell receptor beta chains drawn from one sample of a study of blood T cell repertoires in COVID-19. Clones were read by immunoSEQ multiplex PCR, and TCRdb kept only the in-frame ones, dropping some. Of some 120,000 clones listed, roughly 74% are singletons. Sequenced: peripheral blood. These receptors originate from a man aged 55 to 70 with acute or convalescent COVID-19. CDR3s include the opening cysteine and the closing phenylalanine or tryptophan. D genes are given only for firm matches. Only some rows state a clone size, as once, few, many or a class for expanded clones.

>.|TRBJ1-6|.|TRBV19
CASSIGGDSPLHF
TGTGCCAGTAGTATAGGGGGAGATTCACCCCTCCACTTT
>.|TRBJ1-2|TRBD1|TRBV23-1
CASSQPEGGAGYGYTF
TGCGCCAGCAGTCAACCGGAAGGGGGCGCGGGGTATGGCTACACCTTC
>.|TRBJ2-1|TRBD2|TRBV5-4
CASSLRLAPNEQFF
TGTGCCAGCAGCCTCCGACTAGCTCCCAATGAGCAGTTCTTC
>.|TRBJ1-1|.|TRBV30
CAWTTHRAAFF
TGTGCCTGGACCACCCACAGGGCCGCTTTCTTT
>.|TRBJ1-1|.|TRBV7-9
CASSPAGGDTEAFF
TGTGCCAGCAGCCCAGCGGGGGGGGACACTGAAGCTTTCTTT
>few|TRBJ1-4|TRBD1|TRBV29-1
CSGGQPNEKLFF
TGCAGCGGGGGACAGCCTAATGAAAAACTGTTTTTT
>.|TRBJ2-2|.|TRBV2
CASTLSGQTDTGELFF
TGTGCCAGCACCCTTAGTGGACAAACGGACACCGGGGAGCTGTTTTTT
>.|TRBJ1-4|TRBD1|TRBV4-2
CASSQMTTGTATEKLFF
TGTGCCAGCAGCCAGATGACAACCGGGACAGCGACTGAAAAACTGTTTTTT
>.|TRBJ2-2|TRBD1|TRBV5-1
CASSYDRVGTGELFF
TGCGCCAGCAGCTATGACAGGGTAGGGACCGGGGAGCTGTTTTTT
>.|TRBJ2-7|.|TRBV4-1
CASSQPTGGTTSYEQYF
TGCGCCAGCAGCCAGCCTACAGGGGGGACTACCTCCTACGAGCAGTACTTC
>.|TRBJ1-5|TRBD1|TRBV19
CASSMRTGRQPQHF
TGTGCCAGTAGTATGAGGACAGGGCGGCAGCCCCAGCATTTT
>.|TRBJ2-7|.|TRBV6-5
CASNLGGASSYEQYF
TGTGCCAGCAACCTAGGGGGTGCCAGCTCCTACGAGCAGTACTTC
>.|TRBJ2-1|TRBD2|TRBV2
CASSGSGRARNEQFF
TGTGCCAGCAGCGGGAGCGGGAGGGCTCGGAATGAGCAGTTCTTC
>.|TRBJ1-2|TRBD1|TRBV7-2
CASSLRTGDDGYTF
TGTGCCAGCAGCCTAAGGACAGGGGACGATGGCTACACCTTC
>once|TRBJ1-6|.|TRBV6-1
CASSEALDSPLHF
TGTGCCAGCAGTGAAGCCCTTGATTCACCCCTCCACTTT
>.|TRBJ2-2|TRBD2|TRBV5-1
CASSRGGLTGELFF
TGCGCCAGCAGCCGGGGGGGCCTAACCGGGGAGCTGTTTTTT
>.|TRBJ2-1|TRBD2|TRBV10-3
CAIKGSGRVDEQFF
TGTGCCATCAAGGGTAGCGGGAGGGTCGATGAGCAGTTCTTC
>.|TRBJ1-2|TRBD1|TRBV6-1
CASSEGTGERRLYGYTF
TGTGCCAGCAGTGAAGGGACAGGGGAAAGGAGGCTCTATGGCTACACCTTC
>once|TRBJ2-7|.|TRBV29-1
CSVRSSGNEQYF
TGCAGCGTGCGGAGCTCCGGGAACGAGCAGTACTTC
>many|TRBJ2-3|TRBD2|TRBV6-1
CASSETSAEGSTDTQYF
TGTGCCAGCAGTGAAACTAGCGCAGAGGGTAGCACAGATACGCAGTATTTT
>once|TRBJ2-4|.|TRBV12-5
CASTPTSHQNIQYF
TGTGCTAGTACCCCGACTAGTCATCAAAACATTCAGTACTTC
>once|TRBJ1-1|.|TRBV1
CTSSPMNTEAFF
TGCACCAGCAGCCCCATGAACACTGAAGCTTTCTTT
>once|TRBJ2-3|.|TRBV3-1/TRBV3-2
CASSRGGTSTDTQYF
TGTGCCAGCAGCCGCGGCGGGACTAGCACAGATACGCAGTATTTT
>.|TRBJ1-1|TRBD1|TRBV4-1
CASSQRQGVAEAFF
TGCGCCAGCAGCCAAAGACAGGGCGTCGCTGAAGCTTTCTTT
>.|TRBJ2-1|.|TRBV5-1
CASSLAVRAEQFF
TGCGCCAGCAGCTTGGCTGTCCGTGCGGAGCAGTTCTTC
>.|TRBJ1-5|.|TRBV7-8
CASSLADIRNQPQHF
TGTGCCAGCAGCTTAGCAGACATCCGCAATCAGCCCCAGCATTTT
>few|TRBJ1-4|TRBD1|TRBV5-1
CASSLETGQGGEKLFF
TGCGCCAGCAGCTTGGAGACGGGACAGGGAGGAGAAAAACTGTTTTTT
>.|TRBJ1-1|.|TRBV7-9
CASNYYRVDTEAFF
TGTGCCAGCAACTACTACAGGGTAGACACTGAAGCTTTCTTT
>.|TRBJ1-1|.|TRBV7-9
CASSHPEGPAFF
TGTGCCAGCAGCCATCCGGAGGGACCAGCTTTCTTT
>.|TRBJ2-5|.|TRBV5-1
CASSFVSLTGTQYF
TGCGCCAGCAGCTTTGTCAGTCTCACAGGGACCCAGTACTTC
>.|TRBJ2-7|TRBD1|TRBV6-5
CASSYYRTGGYEQYF
TGTGCCAGCAGTTACTACCGGACAGGAGGATACGAGCAGTACTTC